Listed below are T cell receptor beta chains from one sample, sequenced in a study of cytomegalovirus exposure and HLA in healthy donors. The table came from immunoSEQ multiplex PCR; TCRdb's copy has only in-frame clones and leaves some out. The table includes 75,000 to 80,000 clones, just over 70% detected once. The sequencing sample was made of PBMCs. These TCRs come from a man aged 60-69 years in good health and CMV-seropositive. Each CDR3 is given with its conserved first and last residue. Fields, in order: CDR3 length, D gene, clone size, V gene, J gene, CDR3 DNA, CDR3 protein. A D gene is named only where the DNA matches it firmly. Expanded clones get a size class; other rows say once, few or many, or leave the size out.

16	TRBD1	-	TRBV7-8	TRBJ1-2	TGTGCCAGCAGCTTAGCCCCTCAGGGGGCGCCGGGTGGCTACACCTTC	CASSLAPQGAPGGYTF
13	-	-	TRBV7-2	TRBJ2-5	TGTGCCAGCAGCTTAATCAGAAGAGAGACCCAGTACTTC	CASSLIRRETQYF
14	TRBD1	-	TRBV28	TRBJ2-7	TGTGCCAGCAGGCGACAGGGAGTCTCCTACGAGCAGTACTTC	CASRRQGVSYEQYF
16	TRBD1	-	TRBV7-2	TRBJ2-1	TGTGCCAGCAGCTCAGACGGACAGGGGTTTTACAATGAGCAGTTCTTC	CASSSDGQGFYNEQFF
12	-	-	TRBV29-1	TRBJ1-3	TGCAGCGTGGTTACTTCAGGAAACACCATATATTTT	CSVVTSGNTIYF
15	TRBD1	once	TRBV7-9	TRBJ1-2	TGTTCCAGCAGCGTCTTTTCCGGGACAGGGGGCGGCTACACCTTC	CSSSVFSGTGGGYTF
14	-	few	TRBV6-5	TRBJ1-5	TGTGCCAGCAGTTTTTACCAGGGTGAAGTGCCCCAGCATTTT	CASSFYQGEVPQHF
16	TRBD2	-	TRBV2	TRBJ2-2	TGTGCCAGCAGTCTACCCGGGACTAGCGGTACCGGGGAGCTGTTTTTT	CASSLPGTSGTGELFF
10	-	once	TRBV2	TRBJ2-7	TGTGCCAGCAGGCGAAACGAGCAGTACTTC	CASRRNEQYF
14	TRBD1	-	TRBV6-5	TRBJ1-6	TGTGCCGGCAGTTACAAGGGGGCAGGTTCACCCCTCCACTTT	CAGSYKGAGSPLHF
13	-	once	TRBV2	TRBJ2-7	TGTGCCAGCAGCACAGGGAGAGGCTACGAGCAGTACTTC	CASSTGRGYEQYF
13	-	-	TRBV7-2	TRBJ1-3	TGTGCCAGCAGCTCCCTTAATGGAAACACCATATATTTT	CASSSLNGNTIYF
13	-	-	TRBV7-9	TRBJ1-5	TGTGCCAGCAGCCCCTGGGGCGATCAGCCCCAGCATTTT	CASSPWGDQPQHF
14	TRBD2	few	TRBV6-5	TRBJ2-7	TGTGCCAGCAGTGTTAGCGGGGAAGGCATAGGGCAGTACTTC	CASSVSGEGIGQYF
15	TRBD1	-	TRBV6-6	TRBJ2-7	TGTGCCAGCAGTCCCGACAGGGACGACCTCTACGAGCAGTACTTC	CASSPDRDDLYEQYF
11	-	-	TRBV21-1	TRBJ2-7	TGTGCCAGCAGCAAAGTCGGCGAGCAGTACTTC	CASSKVGEQYF
13	-	-	TRBV11-3	TRBJ1-1	TGTGCCAGCAGCGTGGGGAGGGCGACTGAAGCTTTCTTT	CASSVGRATEAFF
15	TRBD1	-	TRBV27	TRBJ1-1	TGTGCCAGCAGTTCCGCCGGGACAGGGCACACTGAAGCTTTCTTT	CASSSAGTGHTEAFF
13	TRBD2	-	TRBV6-6	TRBJ2-2	TGTGCGGGGGCTAGCGGGCCTGCCGGGGAGCTGTTTTTT	CAGASGPAGELFF
13	TRBD2	-	TRBV13	TRBJ2-1	TGTGCCAGCAGGGCTAGCGGCTTTGTGGAGCAGTTCTTC	CASRASGFVEQFF
16	-	once	TRBV7-9	TRBJ1-4	TGTGCCAGCAGCCCTGCGGGGCGCGGGGCTAATGAAAAACTGTTTTTT	CASSPAGRGANEKLFF
13	-	few	TRBV29-1	TRBJ1-2	TGCAGCGTTTACCCGGGTCTAAACTATGGCTACACCTTC	CSVYPGLNYGYTF
15	TRBD1	few	TRBV5-1	TRBJ2-7	TGCGCCAGCAGACAAGGACAGGATCCGTCCTACGAGCAGTACTTC	CASRQGQDPSYEQYF
14	TRBD1	-	TRBV5-1	TRBJ1-4	TGCGCCAGCAACCGAGGGACAGAAAATGAAAAACTGTTTTTT	CASNRGTENEKLFF
13	-	-	TRBV6-4	TRBJ2-7	TGTGCCAGCCCTAGCCTCCCCCTATACGAGCAGTACTTC	CASPSLPLYEQYF
14	-	-	TRBV11-2	TRBJ2-7	TGTGCCAGCAGCTGGCCTCGCTCCCTAGGCGAGCAGTACTTC	CASSWPRSLGEQYF
17	TRBD2	few	TRBV19	TRBJ2-1	TGTGCCAGTAGTATGAAGTTTGGATTAGCGGGAGTGTATGAGCAGTTCTTC	CASSMKFGLAGVYEQFF
15	TRBD2	-	TRBV4-1	TRBJ2-7	TGCGCCAGCAGCCACGGAGGACTAGCGGGCTACGAGCAGTACTTC	CASSHGGLAGYEQYF
15	TRBD1	-	TRBV5-4	TRBJ2-3	TGTGCCAGCAGCTCCCCGGGACAGGGCACAGATACGCAGTATTTT	CASSSPGQGTDTQYF
14	-	once	TRBV6-5	TRBJ1-2	TGTGCCAGCAGTTCCGCAGGGCCCCTCTATGGCTACACCTTC	CASSSAGPLYGYTF
17	TRBD1	-	TRBV19	TRBJ1-2	TGTGCCAGTAGTATAACGGGACAGGTACCACCTAACTATGGCTACACCTTC	CASSITGQVPPNYGYTF
15	TRBD2	-	TRBV9	TRBJ2-7	TGTGCCAGCAGCGTAGCGGGGGGAACCCCCTACGAGCAGTACTTC	CASSVAGGTPYEQYF
14	TRBD2	-	TRBV28	TRBJ2-1	TGTGCCAGCACCACGGGAGGTTCCTACAATGAGCAGTTCTTC	CASTTGGSYNEQFF
16	-	once	TRBV7-2	TRBJ2-1	TGTGCCAGCAGACAACCAGGAGGCGGGACCTACAATGAGCAGTTCTTC	CASRQPGGGTYNEQFF
12	-	few	TRBV7-2	TRBJ1-6	TGTGCCAGCAGCTTATATTATTCACCCCTCCACTTT	CASSLYYSPLHF
17	TRBD1	-	TRBV4-1	TRBJ1-2	TGCGCCAGCAGCCAAGTGCGGACAGGGGAGCTCAACTATGGCTACACCTTC	CASSQVRTGELNYGYTF
15	-	-	TRBV29-1	TRBJ2-3	TGCAGCGTTGAAGATCTGGCGGGGTCGGCAGATACGCAGTATTTT	CSVEDLAGSADTQYF
14	-	-	TRBV5-5	TRBJ1-1	TGTGCCAGCAGCTTTGCGAGAGGGGGTAATGAAGCTTTCTTT	CASSFARGGNEAFF
15	TRBD1	once	TRBV18	TRBJ1-3	TGTGCCAGCTCACCGGGACAGGGCTTCGGAAACACCATATATTTT	CASSPGQGFGNTIYF
11	-	-	TRBV30	TRBJ2-1	TGTGCCTGGAGGGCGGGCGTCATACAGTTCTTC	CAWRAGVIQFF